This T cell receptor (beta chain) was observed in a study of blood T cell repertoires in COVID-19. Here immunoSEQ multiplex PCR was the method, and the copy in TCRdb shows in-frame clones only, minus some. The sample yields roughly 200,000 clones, 70% to 90% seen once. The CDR3 runs to 14 residues. Germline lookup yields CDR1 SQVTM and CDR2 ANQGSEA. The V end was cut by 6 bases, the J end by 8 bases, with 19 bases between. Sequenced: PBMCs or T cells enriched from blood (not recorded which). The clonotype was recovered from a man aged 25 to 40 who had recovered from COVID-19. The chain joins TRBV29-1 to TRBJ1-4; D is perhaps TRBD1 (5 bases). The DNA of the CDR3 is TGCAGCGTCGCGAAGGGGCAGAATTTGGAAAAACTGTTTTTT. It codes for CSVAKGQNLEKLFF.